Listed here is a single T cell receptor beta chain. Its antigen remains unidentified. This record comes from a study of regulatory T cells in long-lasting Graves disease. Broader study findings: Persistent disease exhibited a predilection for TRBV28, TRBJ1-2 and TRBJ2-5.

With iRepertoire HTBI primers and Arm-PCR of CDR3 regions, TCR beta libraries were built. Original processing methods: The samples yielded roughly 64 TRBV and roughly 13 TRBJ segments. TCRdb reprocessed the multiplex PCR reads via MiXCR and lists one record per CDR3 protein. The V and J calls and clone size come from TCRdb's table, not from the authors' own analysis. The sample consists of around 250,000 distinct CDR3 sequences, roughly 18% of them appearing once. Time point described: newly diagnosed GD, antithyroid drugs for less than 3 months. Extracted PBMC RNA gave rise to the TCR library. Trimming left V 1 base short and J 9 bases short, with 16 bases between. Germline V lookup: CDR1 LGHNA, CDR2 YNFKEQ. CDR3 size: 16 residues. The same sample was also used in a study of T cells in Graves' hyperthyroidism and ophthalmopathy.

This TCR was sampled from a woman aged 25 to 39 with Graves disease. This material consisted of peripheral blood mononuclear cells (PBMCs), taken at new diagnosis, from a patient treated with antithyroid drugs. V is TRBV4-2 and J is TRBJ1-6; weak D call: TRBD1 (5 bases). CDR3 DNA sequence: TGTGCCAGCAGCCAAGGCGGGGCGATGGATACTTCACCCCTCCACTTT. Translated, it gives CASSQGGAMDTSPLHF.